A single sample gave rise to the 3 T cell receptor beta chains below, sequenced in a study of Ad26.COV2.S vaccination and SARS-CoV-2 variants. TCRdb's copy holds only in-frame clones and misses some; the assay was immunoSEQ multiplex PCR. The sample gives hundreds of thousands of clones, about 87% of which show up once; less than 3.5% is in the top ten. The sample's treatment: some 20 received Ad26.COV2.S at low or high dose, single or two shots; about 5 received placebo; per-sample allocation not given. Day 63 following the first vaccine or placebo injection was when the samples were taken. The sequencing here drew on peripheral blood, taken in a trial of Ad26.COV2.S vaccine versus placebo. These receptor sequences come from a person between 18 and 65 years old who received the Ad26.COV2.S COVID-19 vaccine or a placebo.

J is TRBJ2-6 and V is TRBV21-1; TRBD1 is taken as the D call from the table, unchecked against the DNA. TRBV21-1 is annotated as a pseudogene. This CDR3 has 19 residues. In DNA, the CDR3 is TGTGCCAGCACCCCGTTCCGGGACAGAGTGGACTCTGGGGCCAACGTCCTGACTTTC. It yields the protein CASTPFRDRVDSGANVLTF.

This chain joins TRBV6-2 or TRBV6-3 and TRBJ2-7, with D perhaps assigned TRBD1 or TRBD2 (5 bases each). This CDR3 comprises 14 residues. V was cut by 3 bases and J by 6 bases, with 15 bases left in between. Looked up from germline, CDR1 is MNHEY and CDR2 is SVGEGT. The CDR3 protein is CASSYILGEGEQYF. The CDR3 DNA reads TGTGCCAGCAGTTATATATTGGGGGAAGGCGAGCAGTACTTC.

The J gene is TRBJ2-5, the V gene TRBV5-8, with TRBD1 matching 9 bases. The junction had 9 bases not matched to a gene; V was cut back by 4 bases and J by 5 bases. Germline V lookup: CDR1 SGHTS, CDR2 YDEGEE. The CDR3 has 15 residues. In DNA, the CDR3 is TGTGCCAGCAGCCCCGGGGACAGGGAGGATGAGACCCAGTACTTC. This gives the protein CASSPGDREDETQYF.